This T cell receptor beta chain was sequenced during a study of a mutant IDH1 vaccine in newly diagnosed glioma. Study details: Sex among treated patients split roughly 60% male, roughly 40% female; mean age was roughly 40 years. Earlier care involved radiotherapy, temozolomide, or both, and the majority received both.

General observations from the study: Seemingly, top peripheral T cell clonotype changes bore no relation to pseudoprogression.

CDR1 and CDR2 (germline): PRHDT, FYEKMQ (reference sequence). The CDR3 covers 14 residues. Comments on this clone: Its target is unknown. One end of the junction does not line up with germline, which may come from a read error.

The assay was immunoSEQ multiplex PCR, and TCRdb's table has in-frame clones only and misses some. The sample includes 90,000 to 100,000 clones, 70% to 90% seen only once; the top ten take around 0.6%. Time point denoted: baseline, week 1 (first vaccination visit). Treatment reported: pre-vaccination baseline after standard-of-care therapy. Donors' newly diagnosed IDH1-mutant WHO grade 3 or 4 astrocytomas lacked nuclear ATRX. This sample comprised PBMCs, obtained from a glioma patient treated with radiotherapy, temozolomide or both. The gene calls are TRBV13 and TRBJ2-7; a weak D match, TRBD1 (5 bases). The clonotype comes from a woman aged 45-60 years with glioma. The CDR3 sequence: CASSAQFRTRALNF. CDR3 DNA sequence: TGTGCCAGCAGCGCCCAGTTTAGGACACGGGCTTTGAACTTC.